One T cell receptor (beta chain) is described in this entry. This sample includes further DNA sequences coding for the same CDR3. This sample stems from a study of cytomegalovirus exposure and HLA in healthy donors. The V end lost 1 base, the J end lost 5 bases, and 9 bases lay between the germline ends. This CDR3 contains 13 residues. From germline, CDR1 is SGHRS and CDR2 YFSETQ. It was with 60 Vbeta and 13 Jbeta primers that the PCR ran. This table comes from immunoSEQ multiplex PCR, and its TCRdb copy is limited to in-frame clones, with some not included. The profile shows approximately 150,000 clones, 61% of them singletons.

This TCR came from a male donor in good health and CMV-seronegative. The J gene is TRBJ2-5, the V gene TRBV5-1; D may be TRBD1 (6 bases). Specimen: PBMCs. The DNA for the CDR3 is TGCGCCAGCAGCTTGCAGGGGCGGGAGACCCAGTACTTC. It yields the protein CASSLQGRETQYF. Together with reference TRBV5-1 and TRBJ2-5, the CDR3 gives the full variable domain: KAGVTQTPRYLIKTRGQQVTLSCSPISGHRSVSWYQQTPGQGLQFLFEYFSETQRNKGNFPGRFSGRQFSNSRSEMNVSTLELGDSALYLCASSLQGRETQYFGPGTRLLVL.